The 24 T cell receptor beta chains below all came from one sample that was sequenced in a study of T cells in localized non-small cell lung cancer. The repertoire was sequenced with immunoSEQ multiplex PCR; TCRdb's copy has only in-frame clones and lacks some. Found here are fewer than 30,000 clones, approximately 88% of them singletons; the top ten hold around 6%. Sequenced material: PBMCs, taken before any cancer treatment. The receptors were gathered from a man aged 40-75 years with stage II lung adenocarcinoma.

The CDR3 loop reads CASRLSGHGYTF. The CDR3 DNA follows: TGTGCCAGCAGGCTCTCAGGGCATGGCTACACCTTC. V usage is TRBV4-2 and J usage is TRBJ1-2, with D possibly TRBD1 on 5 matching bases. This CDR3 spans 12 amino acids. The germline CDR1 and CDR2 sequences are LGHNA and YNFKEQ. V was shortened by 6 bases and J by 6 bases, with 11 bases between the two germline ends.

The chain recombines TRBV6-5 with TRBJ2-3; D may be TRBD2 (5 bases). Per the germline V gene, CDR1 is MNHEY and CDR2 is SVGAGI. V lost 2 bases to trimming and J lost 0 bases, with 9 bases between them. There are 15 residues in the CDR3. CDR3 sequence reads: CASSYGGPSTDTQYF. CDR3 nucleotide sequence: TGTGCCAGCAGTTACGGAGGACCGAGCACAGATACGCAGTATTTT.

This clone has more than one count but fewer than ten. This rearrangement joins TRBV13 to TRBJ1-2, with D uncertain. Germline CDR1 and CDR2: PRHDT and FYEKMQ (reference sequence). Deletions cut 0 bases from V and 8 bases from J, with 4 bases between. The CDR3 has 11 amino acids. The CDR3 loop reads CASSLGQGYTF. DNA of the CDR3: TGTGCCAGCAGCTTAGGCCAAGGCTACACCTTC.

The chain combines TRBV21-1 with TRBJ2-1; TRBD2, the table's D call, was not compared with the DNA. TRBV21-1 represents a pseudogene. This CDR3 is 20 amino acids long. DNA of the CDR3: TGTGCCAGCAGCAAAGTCCTTGGGCCGCTAGCGGGGGGGCCTGTCGATGAGCAGTTCTTC. It encodes CASSKVLGPLAGGPVDEQFF.

The rearrangement links TRBV25-1 to TRBJ2-1; D gene unclear. This CDR3 region has 14 residues. Germline lookup yields CDR1 MGHDK and CDR2 SYGVNS. Trimming took off 0 bases at V and 10 bases at J, with 13 bases between the two ends. Written as DNA, the CDR3 is TGTGCCAGCAGTGAATACCCCAGAACCATAGAGCAGTTCTTC. Translating it yields CASSEYPRTIEQFF.

This chain uses TRBV2 with TRBJ2-7; TRBD1 matches at 9 bases. This CDR3 is built from 14 residues. With V trimmed by 6 bases and J by 4 bases, 7 bases remained unmatched. Germline loops: CDR1 SNHLY, CDR2 FYNNEI. This CDR3 reads CASRETGGGYEQYF. Written as DNA, the CDR3 is TGTGCCAGCAGGGAAACAGGGGGCGGATACGAGCAGTACTTC.

J is TRBJ1-5 and V is TRBV18, with 7 positions matching TRBD1. Germline V gene lookup returns CDR1 KGHSH and CDR2 LQKENI. The ends lost 2 bases at V and 2 bases at J; junction bases unmatched: 6. The CDR3 is made up of 16 amino acids. The CDR3 DNA follows: TGTGCCAGCTCACCAGGGACAGCCTTTGGCAATCAGCCCCAGCATTTT. It translates to CASSPGTAFGNQPQHF. Full variable domain (outside the CDR3, taken from reference TRBV18 and TRBJ1-5): NAGVMQNPRHLVRRRGQEARLRCSPMKGHSHVYWYRQLPEEGLKFMVYLQKENIIDESGMPKERFSAEFPKEGPSILRIQQVVRGDSAAYFCASSPGTAFGNQPQHFGDGTRLSIL.

The chain employs TRBV19 and TRBJ2-2; either TRBD1 or TRBD2 may fit D (5 bases each). The CDR3 totals 17 residues. Per germline, CDR1 LNHDA and CDR2 SQIVND (reference sequence). The V end lost 4 bases, the J end lost 0 bases, and 15 bases lay between the germline ends. DNA of the CDR3: TGTGCCAGTAGTACCTTCCCCGGGGCGGCGAACACCGGGGAGCTGTTTTTT. It translates to CASSTFPGAANTGELFF.

The chain employs TRBV25-1 and TRBJ1-5; 7 bases align to TRBD1. CDR1 and CDR2 (germline): MGHDK, SYGVNS. Trimming cost V 4 bases and J 1 base; bases outside gene matches: 4. CDR3 length: 15 residues. Here the CDR3 DNA reads TGTGCCAGCAGTGCCCCGGACAGGAGCAATCAGCCCCAGCATTTT. Its translation is CASSAPDRSNQPQHF.

The genes are TRBV9 and TRBJ2-3; the D call may be TRBD1 or TRBD2 (7 bases each). The CDR3 runs 15 residues. Germline loops: CDR1 SGDLS, CDR2 YYNGEE. The V end was cut by 0 bases, the J end by 4 bases, with 12 bases between. The CDR3 is CASSVEAGQPDTQYF. CDR3 DNA sequence: TGTGCCAGCAGCGTAGAAGCGGGACAGCCAGATACGCAGTATTTT.

V and J are TRBV14 and TRBJ2-3; 9 bases map to TRBD2. This CDR3 comprises 15 residues. Germline V gene data show CDR1 as SGHDN and CDR2 as FVKESK. The V and J ends lost 4 bases and 5 bases, in that order; junction bases with no gene match: 7. The CDR3 is CASSPIAGVGDTQYF. The CDR3, as DNA: TGTGCCAGCAGCCCCATAGCGGGAGTAGGAGATACGCAGTATTTT. The full variable domain, with the rest looked up from reference TRBV14 and TRBJ2-3, is EAGVTQFPSHSVIEKGQTVTLRCDPISGHDNLYWYRRVMGKEIKFLLHFVKESKQDESGMPNNRFLAERTGGTYSTLKVQPAELEDSGVYFCASSPIAGVGDTQYFGPGTRLTVL.

This chain uses TRBV6-5 with TRBJ1-1; the D gene is possibly TRBD1 (6 bases). CDR1 MNHEY and CDR2 SVGAGI come from the germline V gene. The length of the CDR3 is 14 residues. V lost 1 base, J lost 6 bases, and 12 bases lay in between. The CDR3 region is CASSYWDTGAEAFF. The CDR3 nucleotides read TGTGCCAGCAGTTACTGGGACACTGGAGCTGAAGCTTTCTTT.

This clone was found once. Written as DNA, the CDR3 is TGCGCCAGCAGCCAAGAGCGGGACACCTACGAGCAGTACTTC. Translated, it gives CASSQERDTYEQYF. The rearrangement joins TRBV4-3 to TRBJ2-7; possibly TRBD1 or TRBD2 for D (6 bases each). Trimming removed 0 bases from V and 2 bases from J, with 8 bases in between. CDR3 length: 14 residues. Germline values: CDR1 LGHNA, CDR2 YSLEER.

This clone has only one observation. The CDR3 is CASSFGSGGASIDTQYF. The DNA of the CDR3 is TGCGCCAGCAGCTTTGGGAGCGGGGGGGCATCTATAGATACGCAGTATTTT. This chain links TRBV5-1 with TRBJ2-3; 10 nucleotides align to TRBD2. V lost 2 bases, J lost 5 bases, and 11 bases stayed unmatched. Germline V lookup: CDR1 SGHRS, CDR2 YFSETQ. This CDR3 comprises 17 residues.

V gene TRBV30 combines with J gene TRBJ1-5, with no clear D. V was trimmed by 5 bases and J by 0 bases, leaving 17 bases between them. CDR1 and CDR2 from the germline V gene are GTSNPN and SVGIG (reference sequence). The CDR3 contains 16 residues. The CDR3 DNA reads TGTGCCTGGGAAGGACCCTACACCGGTAGCAATCAGCCCCAGCATTTT. Its protein is CAWEGPYTGSNQPQHF.

This chain uses TRBV27 with TRBJ1-1; the match to TRBD1 covers 10 bases. The V gene end was trimmed by 5 bases and the J gene end by 3 bases; junction bases not matched to a gene: 6. Germline lookup yields CDR1 MNHEY and CDR2 SMNVEV (reference sequence). The CDR3 has 15 residues. The CDR3 spells CASSGWTGGYTEAFF. DNA of the CDR3: TGTGCCAGCAGTGGTTGGACAGGGGGGTACACTGAAGCTTTCTTT.

This clone occurred a few times. The chain joins TRBV4-1 to TRBJ2-4; 9 nucleotides line up with TRBD2. V trimming: 1 base; J trimming: 6 bases; junction bases outside the gene matches: 7. The CDR3 has 16 residues. Germline assignment: CDR1 MGHRA and CDR2 YSYEKL. Here the CDR3 DNA reads TGCGCCAGCAGCCAAGTGGGGCCAGCGGGAGGAAACATTCAGTACTTC. It codes for CASSQVGPAGGNIQYF.

This sequence joins TRBV4-1 and TRBJ2-5; 8 nucleotides match TRBD1. The CDR3 loop spans 16 amino acids. With 8 bases clipped from V and 4 bases from J, the junction kept 15 bases outside the gene matches. Germline CDR1 MGHRA, CDR2 YSYEKL. This CDR3 is CASSLGQGGFRETQYF. In nucleotides, the CDR3 is TGCGCCAGCTCCCTCGGACAGGGAGGATTTCGAGAGACCCAGTACTTC.

This rearrangement joins TRBV6-1 to TRBJ1-2; D gene unclear. CDR3 length equals 13 residues. The V end was cut by 3 bases, the J end by 4 bases, with 9 bases between. The germline V gene encodes CDR1 MNHNS and CDR2 SASEGT. CDR3 coding DNA: TGTGCCAGCAGTGATGCCTCTTCCTATGGCTACACCTTC. It codes for CASSDASSYGYTF.

This chain uses TRBV7-9 with TRBJ2-1; D remains ambiguous. The CDR3 has 13 residues. Germline V CDR1 and CDR2: SEHNR, FQNEAQ (reference sequence). Trimming stripped 0 bases from V and 6 bases from J, with 6 bases between. CDR3: CASSLAERNEQFF. The CDR3 nucleotides are TGTGCCAGCAGCTTAGCAGAACGCAATGAGCAGTTCTTC.

This clone came up a few times. Other nucleotide sequences from this sample produce the same CDR3. The chain employs TRBV5-6 and TRBJ2-5; D gene uncertain. V gave up 2 bases and J gave up 2 bases, with 1 base separating them. The germline CDR1 and CDR2 sequences are SGHDT and YYEEEE. The CDR3 consists of 11 residues. Here the CDR3 DNA reads TGTGCCAGCAGCTTACAAGAGACCCAGTACTTC. It codes for CASSLQETQYF. The full variable domain, in which reference TRBV5-6 and TRBJ2-5 provide the parts outside the CDR3, is DAGVTQSPTHLIKTRGQQVTLRCSPKSGHDTVSWYQQALGQGPQFIFQYYEEEERQRGNFPDRFSGHQFPNYSSELNVNALLLGDSALYLCASSLQETQYFGPGTRLLVL.

The chain links TRBV27 to TRBJ2-2; no firm D call. The CDR3 is 12 residues long. Trimming shortened V by 6 bases and J by 1 base, and 3 bases separated the two germline ends. Germline CDR1 and CDR2: MNHEY and SMNVEV (reference sequence). The CDR3 DNA sequence: TGTGCCAGCAGAGAGAACACCGGGGAGCTGTTTTTT. Translation gives CASRENTGELFF.

The J gene is TRBJ1-5, the V gene TRBV7-9; no clear D. CDR3 length: 12 residues. In germline, CDR1 is SEHNR, CDR2 FQNEAQ (reference sequence). The ends were cut back, 2 bases at V and 4 bases at J, with 3 bases in the middle. The CDR3 sequence: CASSLLNQPQHF. Here the CDR3 DNA reads TGTGCCAGCAGCTTACTTAATCAGCCCCAGCATTTT.

This clone was seen once. V gene TRBV27 combines with J gene TRBJ2-2, with D perhaps assigned TRBD1 or TRBD2 (5 bases each). Per the germline V gene, CDR1 is MNHEY and CDR2 is SMNVEV (reference sequence). The V end was cut by 3 bases, the J end by 5 bases, with 16 bases between. CDR3 length: 16 residues. CDR3: CASSFSLGVDTGELFF. DNA for the CDR3: TGTGCCAGCAGTTTCTCCCTGGGGGTTGATACCGGGGAGCTGTTTTTT.